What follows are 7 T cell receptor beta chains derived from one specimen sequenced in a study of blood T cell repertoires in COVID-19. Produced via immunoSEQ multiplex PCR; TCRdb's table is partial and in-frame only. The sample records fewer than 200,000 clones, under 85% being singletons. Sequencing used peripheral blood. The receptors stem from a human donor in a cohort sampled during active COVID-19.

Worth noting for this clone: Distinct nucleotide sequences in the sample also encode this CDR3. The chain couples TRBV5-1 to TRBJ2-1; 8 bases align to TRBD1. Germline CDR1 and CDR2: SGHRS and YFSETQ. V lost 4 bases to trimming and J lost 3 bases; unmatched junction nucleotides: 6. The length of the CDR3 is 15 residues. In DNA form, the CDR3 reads TGCGCCAGCAGCCTCGGACAGGGCTACTACAATGAGCAGTTCTTC. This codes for CASSLGQGYYNEQFF.

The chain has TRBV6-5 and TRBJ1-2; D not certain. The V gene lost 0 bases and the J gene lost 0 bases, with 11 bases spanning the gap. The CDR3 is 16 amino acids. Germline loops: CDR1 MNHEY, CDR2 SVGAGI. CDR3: CASSYSILTTNYGYTF. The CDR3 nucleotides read TGTGCCAGCAGTTACTCGATTCTGACAACTAACTATGGCTACACCTTC.

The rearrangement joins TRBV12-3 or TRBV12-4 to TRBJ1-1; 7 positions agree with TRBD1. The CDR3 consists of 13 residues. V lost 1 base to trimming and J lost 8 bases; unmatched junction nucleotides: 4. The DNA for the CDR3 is TGTGCCAGCAGTTTAGGGACAGGAGGGGAAGCTTTCTTT. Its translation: CASSLGTGGEAFF.

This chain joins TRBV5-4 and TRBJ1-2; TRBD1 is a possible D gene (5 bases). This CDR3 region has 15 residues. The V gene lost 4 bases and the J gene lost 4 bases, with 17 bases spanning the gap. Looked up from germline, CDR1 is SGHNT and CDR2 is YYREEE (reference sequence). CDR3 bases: TGTGCCAGCAGCCTTGGGGGGGAATCGTTCTATGGCTACACCTTC. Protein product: CASSLGGESFYGYTF.

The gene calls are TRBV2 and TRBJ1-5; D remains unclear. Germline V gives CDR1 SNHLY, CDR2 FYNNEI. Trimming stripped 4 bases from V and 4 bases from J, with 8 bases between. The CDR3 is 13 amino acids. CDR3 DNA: TGTGCCAGCAGTGGGACGGGAAATCAGCCCCAGCATTTT. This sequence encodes CASSGTGNQPQHF.

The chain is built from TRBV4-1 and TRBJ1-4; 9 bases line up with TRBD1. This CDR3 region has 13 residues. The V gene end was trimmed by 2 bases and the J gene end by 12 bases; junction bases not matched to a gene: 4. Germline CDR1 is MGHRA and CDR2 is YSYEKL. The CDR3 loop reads CASSQSRDRELFF. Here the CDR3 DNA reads TGCGCCAGCAGCCAATCCCGGGACAGGGAACTGTTTTTT.

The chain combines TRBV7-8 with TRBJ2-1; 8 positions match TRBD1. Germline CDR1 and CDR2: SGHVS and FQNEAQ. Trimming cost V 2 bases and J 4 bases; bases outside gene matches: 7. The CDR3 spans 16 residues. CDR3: CASSLRRTGPYNEQFF. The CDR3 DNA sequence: TGTGCCAGCAGCTTACGCCGGACAGGGCCGTACAATGAGCAGTTCTTC.